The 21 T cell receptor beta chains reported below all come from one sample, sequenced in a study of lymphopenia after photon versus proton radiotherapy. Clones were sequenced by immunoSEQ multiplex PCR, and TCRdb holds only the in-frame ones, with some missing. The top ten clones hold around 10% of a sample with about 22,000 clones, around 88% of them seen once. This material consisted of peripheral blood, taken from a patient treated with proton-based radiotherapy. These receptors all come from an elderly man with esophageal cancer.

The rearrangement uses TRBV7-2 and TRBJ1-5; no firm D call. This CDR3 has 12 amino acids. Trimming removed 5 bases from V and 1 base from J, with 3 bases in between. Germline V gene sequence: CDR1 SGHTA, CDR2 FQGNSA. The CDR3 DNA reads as TGTGCCAGCAGCGACAGCAATCAGCCCCAGCATTTT. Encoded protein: CASSDSNQPQHF.

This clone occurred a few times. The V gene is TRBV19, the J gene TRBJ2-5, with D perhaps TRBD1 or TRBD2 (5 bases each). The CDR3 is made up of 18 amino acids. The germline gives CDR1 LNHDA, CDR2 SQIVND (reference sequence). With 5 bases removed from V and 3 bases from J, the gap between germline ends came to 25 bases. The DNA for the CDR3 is TGTGCCAGTAGTCCTCGAGGGTCCGGGACCCCCGGGGAAGAGACCCAGTACTTC. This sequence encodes CASSPRGSGTPGEETQYF.

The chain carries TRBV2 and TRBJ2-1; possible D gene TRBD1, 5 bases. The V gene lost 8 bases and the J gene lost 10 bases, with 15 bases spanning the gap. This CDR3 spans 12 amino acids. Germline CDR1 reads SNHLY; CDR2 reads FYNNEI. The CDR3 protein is CASLPRGWEQFF. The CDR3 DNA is TGTGCCAGCCTCCCTAGGGGTTGGGAGCAGTTCTTC.

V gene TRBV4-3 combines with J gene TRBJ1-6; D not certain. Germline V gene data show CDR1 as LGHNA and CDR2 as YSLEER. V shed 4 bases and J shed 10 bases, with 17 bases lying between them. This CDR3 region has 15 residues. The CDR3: CASSPGIPHDSPLHF. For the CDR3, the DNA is TGCGCCAGCAGCCCAGGAATCCCCCATGACTCACCCCTCCACTTT.

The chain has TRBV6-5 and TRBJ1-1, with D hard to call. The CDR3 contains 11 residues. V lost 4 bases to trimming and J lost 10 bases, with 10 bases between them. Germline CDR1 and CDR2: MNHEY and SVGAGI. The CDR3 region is CASSSTFIAFF. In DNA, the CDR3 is TGTGCCAGCAGTTCCACCTTTATAGCTTTCTTT.

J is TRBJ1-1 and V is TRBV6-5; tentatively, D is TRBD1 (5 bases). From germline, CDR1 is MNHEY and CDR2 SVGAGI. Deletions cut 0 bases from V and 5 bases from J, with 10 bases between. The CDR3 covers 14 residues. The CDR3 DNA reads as TGTGCCAGCAGTTACTCGGGGGGGGTAACTGAAGCTTTCTTT. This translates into CASSYSGGVTEAFF.

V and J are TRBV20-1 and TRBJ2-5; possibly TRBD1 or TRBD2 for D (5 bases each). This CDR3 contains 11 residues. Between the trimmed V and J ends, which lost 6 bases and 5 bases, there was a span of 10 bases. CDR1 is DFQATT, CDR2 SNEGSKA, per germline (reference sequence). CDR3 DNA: TGCAGTGCGGGACCCGCGGAGACCCAGTACTTC. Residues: CSAGPAETQYF.

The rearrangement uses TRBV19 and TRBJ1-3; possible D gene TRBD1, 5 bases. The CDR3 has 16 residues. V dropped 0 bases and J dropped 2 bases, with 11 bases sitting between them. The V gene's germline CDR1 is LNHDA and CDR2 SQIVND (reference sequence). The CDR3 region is CASSIDLWGTGNTIYF. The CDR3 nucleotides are TGTGCCAGTAGTATAGATCTATGGGGGACTGGAAACACCATATATTTT. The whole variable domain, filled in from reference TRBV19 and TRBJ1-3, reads DGGITQSPKYLFRKEGQNVTLSCEQNLNHDAMYWYRQDPGQGLRLIYYSQIVNDFQKGDIAEGYSVSREKKESFPLTVTSAQKNPTAFYLCASSIDLWGTGNTIYFGEGSWLTVV.

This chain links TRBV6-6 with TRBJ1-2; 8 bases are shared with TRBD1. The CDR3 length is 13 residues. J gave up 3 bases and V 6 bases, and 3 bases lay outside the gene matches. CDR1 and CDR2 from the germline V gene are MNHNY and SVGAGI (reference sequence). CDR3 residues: CASSPDRDYGYTF. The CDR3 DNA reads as TGTGCCAGCAGCCCGGACAGGGACTATGGCTACACCTTC.

CDR3 DNA: TGTGCCAGCTCACCAGGGTCACGGGGCACAGAGACCCAGTACTTC. Amino acids: CASSPGSRGTETQYF. The rearrangement links TRBV18 to TRBJ2-5; D is perhaps TRBD1 or TRBD2 (5 bases each). With 2 bases removed from V and 4 bases from J, the gap between germline ends came to 14 bases. The CDR3 runs 15 residues. Germline CDR1 and CDR2: KGHSH and LQKENI.

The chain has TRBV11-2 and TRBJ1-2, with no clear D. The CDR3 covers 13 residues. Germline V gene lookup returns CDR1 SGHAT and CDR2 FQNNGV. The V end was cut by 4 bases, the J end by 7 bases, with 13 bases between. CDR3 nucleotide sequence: TGTGCCAGCAGCTCCCCCAGGACTGGTGGCTACACCTTC. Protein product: CASSSPRTGGYTF.

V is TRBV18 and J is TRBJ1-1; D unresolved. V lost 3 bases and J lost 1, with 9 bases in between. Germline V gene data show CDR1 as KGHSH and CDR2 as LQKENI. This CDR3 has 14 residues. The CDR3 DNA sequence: TGTGCCAGCTCACCTTTAGGTGAGAACACTGAAGCTTTCTTT. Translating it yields CASSPLGENTEAFF.

CDR3 nucleotide sequence: TGTGCCAGCAGCCGACCGGGACAGTGGACAGATACGCAGTATTTT. It encodes CASSRPGQWTDTQYF. The chain uses TRBV5-6 and TRBJ2-3; 7 nucleotides line up with TRBD1. CDR1 SGHDT and CDR2 YYEEEE come from the germline V gene. This CDR3 contains 15 residues. The junction had 8 bases not matched to a gene; V was cut back by 4 bases and J by 3 bases. Supplemented by reference TRBV5-6 and TRBJ2-3, the full variable domain reads DAGVTQSPTHLIKTRGQQVTLRCSPKSGHDTVSWYQQALGQGPQFIFQYYEEEERQRGNFPDRFSGHQFPNYSSELNVNALLLGDSALYLCASSRPGQWTDTQYFGPGTRLTVL.

CDR3: CASSLVQRASGANVLTF. The CDR3 nucleotides are TGTGCCAGCAGCTTAGTTCAGCGGGCCTCTGGGGCCAACGTCCTGACTTTC. This chain links TRBV7-2 with TRBJ2-6; a possible D gene is TRBD2 (6 bases). The V end lost 1 base, the J end lost 0 bases, and 10 bases lay between the germline ends. Germline V gives CDR1 SGHTA, CDR2 FQGNSA. This CDR3 contains 17 residues. Combining the CDR3 with reference TRBV7-2 and TRBJ2-6 gives the whole variable domain GAGVSQSPSNKVTEKGKDVELRCDPISGHTALYWYRQSLGQGLEFLIYFQGNSAPDKSGLPSDRFSAERTGGSVSTLTIQRTQQEDSAVYLCASSLVQRASGANVLTFGAGSRLTVL.

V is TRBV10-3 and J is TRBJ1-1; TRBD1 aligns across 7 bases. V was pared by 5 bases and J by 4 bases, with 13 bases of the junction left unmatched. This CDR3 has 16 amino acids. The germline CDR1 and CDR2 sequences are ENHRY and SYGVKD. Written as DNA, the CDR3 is TGTGCCATCAGTCCTACGACAGGGCGCGTCGTCACTGAAGCTTTCTTT. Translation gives CAISPTTGRVVTEAFF.

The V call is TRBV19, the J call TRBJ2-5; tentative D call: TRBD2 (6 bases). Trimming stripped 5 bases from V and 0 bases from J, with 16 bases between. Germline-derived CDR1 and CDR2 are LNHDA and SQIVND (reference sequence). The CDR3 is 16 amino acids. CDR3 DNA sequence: TGTGCCAGTAGTCCCGTTGGGGCGGGAAACCAAGAGACCCAGTACTTC. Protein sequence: CASSPVGAGNQETQYF. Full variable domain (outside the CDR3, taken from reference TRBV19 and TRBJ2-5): DGGITQSPKYLFRKEGQNVTLSCEQNLNHDAMYWYRQDPGQGLRLIYYSQIVNDFQKGDIAEGYSVSREKKESFPLTVTSAQKNPTAFYLCASSPVGAGNQETQYFGPGTRLLVL.

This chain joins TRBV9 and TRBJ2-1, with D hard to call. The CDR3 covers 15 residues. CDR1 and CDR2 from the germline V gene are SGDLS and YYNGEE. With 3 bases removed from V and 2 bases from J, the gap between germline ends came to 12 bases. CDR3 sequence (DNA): TGTGCCAGCAGCGACCGAGGTGGACCCTACAATGAGCAGTTCTTC. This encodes CASSDRGGPYNEQFF.

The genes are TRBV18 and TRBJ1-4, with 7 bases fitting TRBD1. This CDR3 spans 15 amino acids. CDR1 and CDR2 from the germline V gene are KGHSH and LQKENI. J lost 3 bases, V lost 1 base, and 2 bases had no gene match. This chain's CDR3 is CASSPRQGANEKLFF. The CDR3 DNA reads TGTGCCAGCTCACCACGACAGGGAGCTAATGAAAAACTGTTTTTT.

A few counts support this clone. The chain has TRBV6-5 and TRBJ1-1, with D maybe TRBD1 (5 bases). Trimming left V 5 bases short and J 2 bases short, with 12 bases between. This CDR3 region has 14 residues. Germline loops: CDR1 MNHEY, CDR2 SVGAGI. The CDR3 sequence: CASSTAQGNTEAFF. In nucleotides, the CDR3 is TGTGCCAGCAGTACCGCCCAGGGTAACACTGAAGCTTTCTTT.

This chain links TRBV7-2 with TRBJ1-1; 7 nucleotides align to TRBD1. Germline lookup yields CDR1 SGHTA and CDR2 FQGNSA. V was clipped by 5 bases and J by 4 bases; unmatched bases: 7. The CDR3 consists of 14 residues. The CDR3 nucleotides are TGTGCCAGCAGCCCCGGACAGGCGGGCACTGAAGCTTTCTTT. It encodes CASSPGQAGTEAFF.

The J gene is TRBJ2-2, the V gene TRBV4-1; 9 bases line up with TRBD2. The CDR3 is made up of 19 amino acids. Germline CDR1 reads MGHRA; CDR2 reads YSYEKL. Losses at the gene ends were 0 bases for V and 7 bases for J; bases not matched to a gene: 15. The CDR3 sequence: CASSQEGGGRAKGGGELFF. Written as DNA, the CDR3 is TGCGCCAGCAGCCAAGAGGGCGGCGGGAGGGCAAAGGGGGGCGGGGAGCTGTTTTTT.